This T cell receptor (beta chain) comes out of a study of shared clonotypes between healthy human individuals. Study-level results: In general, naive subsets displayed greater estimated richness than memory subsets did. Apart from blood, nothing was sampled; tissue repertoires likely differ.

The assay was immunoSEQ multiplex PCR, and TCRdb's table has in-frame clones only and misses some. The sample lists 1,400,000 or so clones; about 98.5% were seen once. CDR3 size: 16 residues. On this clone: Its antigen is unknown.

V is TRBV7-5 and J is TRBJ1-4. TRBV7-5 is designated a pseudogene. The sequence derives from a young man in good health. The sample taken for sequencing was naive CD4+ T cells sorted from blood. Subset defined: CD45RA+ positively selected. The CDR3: CVRSLVSRTGREKLFF. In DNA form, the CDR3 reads TGTGTCAGAAGCTTAGTGAGCAGGACTGGTCGGGAAAAACTGTTTTTT.